Each of the 8 T cell receptor beta chains below was sequenced from the same sample in a study of T cell responses to AZD1222 COVID-19 vaccine. Clones were sequenced by immunoSEQ multiplex PCR, and TCRdb holds only the in-frame ones, with some missing. The table lists approximately 110,000 clones, about nine tenths of them singletons. The sample consisted of peripheral blood, taken on day 0 of AZD1222 vaccination. These receptors were obtained from an adult in good health.

This clone was detected only once. The chain couples TRBV5-4 to TRBJ1-4, with no clear D. The germline CDR1 and CDR2 sequences are SGHNT and YYREEE (reference sequence). The CDR3 covers 16 residues. Trimming removed 0 bases at V and 6 bases at J, with 15 bases between. The CDR3 region has the DNA TGTGCCAGCAGCTTGGGGACGGGAGAACGATATGAAAAACTGTTTTTT. It translates to CASSLGTGERYEKLFF.

Here the CDR3 DNA reads TGTGCCATCAGTGTGGGGGGAAACACCATATATTTT. Residues: CAISVGGNTIYF. V usage is TRBV10-3 and J usage is TRBJ1-3; D unresolved. Germline V lookup: CDR1 ENHRY, CDR2 SYGVKD. The V end was cut by 4 bases, the J end by 4 bases, with 5 bases between. The CDR3 is 12 amino acids.

V usage is TRBV2 and J usage is TRBJ2-3; 9 positions agree with TRBD1. The V gene end was trimmed by 6 bases and the J gene end by 3 bases; junction bases not matched to a gene: 19. Germline CDR1 SNHLY, CDR2 FYNNEI. This CDR3 has 19 residues. The CDR3 nucleotides read TGTGCCAGCAGCCCGACGCGCCCGACAGGGACAGGGAAAACAGATACGCAGTATTTT. It is translated as CASSPTRPTGTGKTDTQYF. The full variable domain, with the rest looked up from reference TRBV2 and TRBJ2-3, is EPEVTQTPSHQVTQMGQEVILRCVPISNHLYFYWYRQILGQKVEFLVSFYNNEISEKSEIFDDQFSVERPDGSNFTLKIRSTKLEDSAMYFCASSPTRPTGTGKTDTQYFGPGTRLTVL.

The chain uses TRBV10-3 and TRBJ2-7; perhaps D is TRBD1 or TRBD2 (5 bases each). Deletions cut 0 bases from V and 4 bases from J, with 16 bases between. The V gene's germline CDR1 is ENHRY and CDR2 SYGVKD. CDR3 length: 16 amino acids. The CDR3 bases are TGTGCCATCAGTGAGTCCGATAAGGGACGGAAGTACGAGCAGTACTTC. Translated, it gives CAISESDKGRKYEQYF.

The chain employs TRBV7-9 and TRBJ1-2, with D perhaps TRBD1 (6 bases). The germline gives CDR1 SEHNR, CDR2 FQNEAQ (reference sequence). Trimming pared 4 bases from V and 4 bases from J, leaving 13 bases between. This CDR3 has 14 residues. This CDR3 reads CASSYTGFPYGYTF. CDR3 in DNA: TGTGCCAGCAGCTACACAGGGTTTCCCTATGGCTACACCTTC.

The V call is TRBV11-2, the J call TRBJ1-3, with D uncertain. From germline, CDR1 is SGHAT and CDR2 FQNNGV. V was clipped by 1 base and J by 0 bases, with 10 bases between them. The CDR3 loop spans 16 amino acids. The CDR3 protein is CASSLGRAVSGNTIYF. In DNA form, the CDR3 reads TGTGCCAGCAGCTTAGGCCGGGCCGTCTCTGGAAACACCATATATTTT.

The chain couples TRBV7-2 to TRBJ1-1, with 9 bases matching TRBD1. This CDR3 is built from 17 residues. The J segment lost 1 base and the V segment lost 4 bases, leaving 10 bases of the junction unmatched. Germline CDR1 and CDR2: SGHTA and FQGNSA. The CDR3 loop is CASSSAHPGQGNTEAFF. In DNA form, the CDR3 reads TGTGCCAGCAGCTCCGCACACCCGGGACAGGGGAACACTGAAGCTTTCTTT.

The chain employs TRBV4-1 and TRBJ1-3, with D possibly TRBD1 on 6 matching bases. The germline V and J ends were trimmed by 4 bases and 2 bases, with 9 bases remaining between them. This CDR3 is built from 14 residues. CDR1 and CDR2 from the germline V gene are MGHRA and YSYEKL. Here the CDR3 reads CASSPYRAGNTIYF. The CDR3 nucleotides are TGCGCCAGCAGCCCCTACAGGGCTGGAAACACCATATATTTT.